This is a list of T cell receptor beta chains from one sample in a study of post-analysis software for immune sequencing data. TCRdb reprocessed the PCR reads via MiXCR and lists one record per CDR3 protein. The sample records about 400,000 distinct CDR3 sequences, approximately 33% being singletons. The sample was blood. The receptors here all came from a girl aged 10 to 17 with multiple sclerosis. CDR3s include the opening cysteine and the closing phenylalanine or tryptophan. The D gene is left open where the match is weak. Rows give clone size only sometimes, using once, few, many, or a class for an expanded clone.

J gene,D gene,clone size,V gene,CDR3 protein,CDR3 DNA
TRBJ2-5,.,many,TRBV6-2/TRBV6-3,CASSYSETQYF,TGTGCCAGCAGTTACTCCGAGACCCAGTACTTC
TRBJ2-3,.,few,TRBV7-2,CASSSSIHRGDTQYF,TGTGCCAGCAGCTCCAGTATCCACCGAGGCGATACGCAGTATTTT
TRBJ2-7,.,.,TRBV24-1,CATKYRDDEQYF,TGTGCCACCAAGTACAGGGACGACGAGCAGTACTTC
TRBJ1-6,.,.,TRBV20-1,CSAQKAALIYNSPLHF,TGCAGCGCTCAAAAGGCAGCTCTTATCTATAATTCACCCCTCCACTTT
TRBJ2-2,.,.,TRBV7-9,CASSFGSGERFF,TGTGCCAGCAGCTTCGGGTCCGGGGAGCGGTTTTTT
TRBJ1-2,TRBD1,.,TRBV4-3,CASSRSDRDGYTF,TGCGCCAGCAGCCGGTCTGACAGGGATGGCTACACCTTC
TRBJ2-7,.,few,TRBV20-1,CSARADRHGSYEQYF,TGCAGTGCTAGAGCAGATCGTCACGGGTCCTACGAGCAGTACTTC
TRBJ1-1,.,once,TRBV6-6,CASSYSSGGMNTEAFF,TGTGCCAGCAGTTACTCGTCGGGGGGCATGAACACTGAAGCTTTCTTT
TRBJ2-7,.,many,TRBV12-3/TRBV12-4,CASSSTRDTRNEQYF,TGTGCCAGCAGTTCAACCCGGGACACCCGGAACGAGCAGTACTTC
TRBJ1-2,.,few,TRBV6-5,CASSTRTYGYTF,TGTGCCAGCAGTACACGAACCTATGGCTACACCTTC
TRBJ1-1,.,once,TRBV6-5,CASRLGAGGTEAFF,TGTGCCAGCAGATTGGGGGCGGGGGGCACTGAAGCTTTCTTT
TRBJ2-2,.,.,TRBV29-1,CSVENTGELFF,TGCAGCGTGGAGAACACCGGGGAGCTGTTTTTT
TRBJ2-7,.,few,TRBV6-1,CASSEKGHSRGEQYF,TGTGCCAGCAGTGAAAAAGGACATTCGAGGGGCGAGCAGTACTTC
TRBJ2-7,TRBD2,.,TRBV6-2/TRBV6-3,CASSYFGGTYEQYF,TGTGCCAGCAGTTATTTCGGGGGGACCTACGAGCAGTACTTC
TRBJ1-5,.,.,TRBV7-8,CASSLLKGFSSSNQPQHF,TGTGCCAGCAGCTTACTAAAGGGGTTTTCTTCTAGCAATCAGCCCCAGCATTTT
TRBJ2-6,.,once,TRBV12-3/TRBV12-4,CASSLGLANVLTF,TGTGCCAGCAGTTTAGGGCTGGCCAACGTCCTGACTTTC
TRBJ2-3,TRBD1,few,TRBV4-2,CASSPRQGITDTQYF,TGTGCCAGCAGCCCCCGACAGGGGATAACAGATACGCAGTATTTT
TRBJ1-6,.,.,TRBV27,CASSLSGGGLGSPLHF,TGTGCCAGCAGTTTATCGGGGGGAGGACTAGGTTCACCCCTCCACTTT
TRBJ1-1,TRBD1,.,TRBV4-1,CASSQEWTGAAFF,TGCGCCAGCAGCCAAGAGTGGACAGGGGCAGCTTTCTTT
TRBJ2-1,TRBD1,.,TRBV29-1,CSVDRTGLDEQFF,TGCAGCGTTGACCGGACAGGGCTTGATGAGCAGTTCTTC